The TCR beta chain described here comes from a study of cytomegalovirus exposure and HLA in healthy donors. Findings of the study overall: The authors assumed roughly uniform sequencing depth across donors for presence/absence analyses.

The CDR3 is 13 residues long. V dropped 6 bases and J dropped 1 base, with 8 bases sitting between them. Per germline, CDR1 MRHNA and CDR2 SNTAGT. Both 60 Vbeta primers and 13 Jbeta primers went into the PCR. Profiling relied on immunoSEQ multiplex PCR, and the TCRdb table lists in-frame clones only, not all of them. The sample lists 70,000 to 95,000 clones, over 75% occurring once. Of note for this clone: What it binds is unknown.

The chain combines TRBV6-4 with TRBJ2-3; D uncertain. The sample was PBMCs. The source is a man younger than 35 in good health and CMV-seronegative. CDR3 sequence: CASSGDGTDTQYF. In nucleotides, the CDR3 is TGTGCCAGCAGCGGAGATGGCACAGATACGCAGTATTTT.